This record looks at one TCR beta chain sequence and its context. Its antigen is as yet unknown. Naive CD8 cells, CD45RO-negative and positively selected for CCR7, excluded terminally differentiated effector memory CD45RA+ cells. The repertoire was sequenced with immunoSEQ multiplex PCR; TCRdb's copy has only in-frame clones and lacks some. The top ten hold approximately 0.33% of the sample, which has roughly 600,000 clones, roughly 98% seen once. These data belong to a study of shared clonotypes between healthy human individuals. Study-wide results and caveats: Memory subsets had estimated richness that was generally smaller than that of naive subsets.

Trimming cost V 6 bases and J 2 bases, with 15 bases left between them. Germline V CDR1 and CDR2: SGDLS, YYNGEE. This CDR3 is 15 amino acids long. The TCR originated in a young man in good health. Sequencing input: naive CD8+ T cells sorted from blood. This chain links TRBV9 with TRBJ2-1; TRBD2 is a possible D gene (5 bases). The CDR3 coding sequence is TGTGCCAGCACCTTGAGCGGAGCCCCCTACAATGAGCAGTTCTTC. Translated: CASTLSGAPYNEQFF.